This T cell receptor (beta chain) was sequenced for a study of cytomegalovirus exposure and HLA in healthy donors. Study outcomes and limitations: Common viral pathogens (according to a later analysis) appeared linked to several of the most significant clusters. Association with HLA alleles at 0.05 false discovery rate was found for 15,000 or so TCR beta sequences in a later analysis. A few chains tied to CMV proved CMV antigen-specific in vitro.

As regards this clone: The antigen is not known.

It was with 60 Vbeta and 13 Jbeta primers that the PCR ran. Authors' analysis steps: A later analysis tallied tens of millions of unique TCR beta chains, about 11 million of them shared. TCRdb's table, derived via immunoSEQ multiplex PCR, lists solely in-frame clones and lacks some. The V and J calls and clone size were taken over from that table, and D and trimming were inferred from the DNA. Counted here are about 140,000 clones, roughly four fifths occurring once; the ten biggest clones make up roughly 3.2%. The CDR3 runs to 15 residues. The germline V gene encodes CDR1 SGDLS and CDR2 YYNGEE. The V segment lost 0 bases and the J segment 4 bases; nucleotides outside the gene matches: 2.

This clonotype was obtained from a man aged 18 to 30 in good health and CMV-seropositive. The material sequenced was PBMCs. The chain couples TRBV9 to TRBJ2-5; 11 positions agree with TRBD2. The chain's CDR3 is CASSVEGTSGETQYF. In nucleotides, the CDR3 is TGTGCCAGCAGCGTAGAGGGGACTAGCGGAGAGACCCAGTACTTC.